This T cell receptor (beta chain) was identified in a study of long-term antiretroviral therapy in people with HIV. Study-wide background: The earliest specimens came about a decade ahead of the 2015 immediate-ART recommendation. General study points: Pre-ART expanded TRB clones stayed dominant throughout, though often decreasing after ART.

As for this clone: Its specificity is unknown.

The assay used was immunoSEQ (version v3.0), run at survey level. The assay was immunoSEQ multiplex PCR, and TCRdb's table has in-frame clones only and misses some. In the table there are about 30,000 clones, about 90% of which are singletons. The receptor was isolated from a middle-aged man with HIV. The source was unsorted PBMCs, collected 3.2 years before starting antiretroviral therapy.

The CDR3 sequence: CASSQSGLSVIEQYF. The CDR3 nucleotides are TGTGCCAGCTCACAATCGGGACTCAGTGTCATCGAGCAGTACTTC. The chain combines TRBV18 with TRBJ2-7; tentatively, D is TRBD2 (6 bases). Germline values: CDR1 KGHSH, CDR2 LQKENI. The CDR3 has 15 amino acids. V lost 4 bases to trimming and J lost 6 bases, with 19 bases between them.